Listed below are T cell receptor beta chains from one sample, sequenced in a study of OX40 agonist ivuxolimab in advanced cancers. The method was immunoSEQ multiplex PCR; TCRdb's version includes in-frame clones alone and lacks a portion of them. The sample includes some 46,000 clones, approximately 86% of them seen just once. The sample here was CD4+ or CD8+ T cells sorted from blood, taken in a trial of the OX40 agonist ivuxolimab. These receptors all come from an adult with an advanced solid tumor such as melanoma, head and neck, liver or kidney cancer. Each CDR3 is given without its conserved first and last residue. Size values are once, few and many counts, or a class for expanded clones, and some rows have none.

J: TRBJ2-4
V: TRBV5-1
size: .
CDR3: ASSLGGSQNIQY

J: TRBJ1-5
V: TRBV10-3
size: .
CDR3: AIRGQGSNQPQH

J: TRBJ1-1
V: TRBV7-9
size: few
CDR3: ASSRGSTEAF

J: TRBJ1-5
V: TRBV10-1
size: .
CDR3: ASVRQAPGSNQPQH

J: TRBJ1-2
V: TRBV6-1
size: .
CDR3: ASSSPENYGYT

J: .
V: TRBV5-4
size: .
CDR3: ASSSGGGGSYEQY

J: TRBJ2-1
V: TRBV6-1
size: .
CDR3: ASSENIGGNEQF

J: TRBJ1-6
V: TRBV18
size: .
CDR3: ASSQGTESSPLH

J: TRBJ2-3
V: TRBV9
size: .
CDR3: ASSVAPNPDTQY

J: TRBJ2-7
V: TRBV15
size: .
CDR3: ATSRDRASYEQY

J: TRBJ2-1
V: TRBV7-2
size: .
CDR3: ASSYRTSGGAPEQF

J: TRBJ1-1
V: TRBV12-5
size: few
CDR3: ASGLGGNTEAF

J: TRBJ1-6
V: TRBV6-1
size: .
CDR3: ASSESTGSPLH

J: TRBJ2-3
V: TRBV19
size: .
CDR3: ASRGVVTSGIYTDTQY

J: TRBJ2-1
V: TRBV11-3
size: .
CDR3: ASSLDPGTGTQF

J: TRBJ1-2
V: TRBV7-9
size: .
CDR3: ASSEDWLGYT

J: TRBJ2-3
V: TRBV5-4
size: .
CDR3: ASTTTLGGAGTDTQY

J: TRBJ2-5
V: TRBV16
size: .
CDR3: ASSQFGRGMSEETQY

J: TRBJ1-5
V: TRBV19
size: .
CDR3: ASSRNSNQPQH

J: TRBJ2-5
V: TRBV14
size: .
CDR3: ASSQAGLAGGQETQY

J: TRBJ1-2
V: TRBV6-1
size: .
CDR3: ASSPTGTGYGYT

J: TRBJ1-3
V: TRBV9
size: .
CDR3: ASSAQQGLGASGNTIY

J: TRBJ2-1
V: TRBV19
size: .
CDR3: ASSRGSHNEQF

J: TRBJ1-6
V: TRBV6-4
size: .
CDR3: ASSGVPNSPLH

J: TRBJ2-1
V: TRBV5-1
size: .
CDR3: ASSDPGGPRNEQF

J: TRBJ1-3
V: TRBV28
size: .
CDR3: ASSLDSSTGNTIY

J: TRBJ2-5
V: TRBV7-9
size: .
CDR3: ASTSGRGTQY

J: TRBJ2-7
V: TRBV5-1
size: .
CDR3: ASSYWAGSSYEQY

J: TRBJ2-7
V: TRBV11-2
size: .
CDR3: ASSPGDWHYEQY

J: TRBJ2-7
V: TRBV14
size: .
CDR3: ASSQGTAYEQY

J: TRBJ2-7
V: TRBV25-1
size: medium-sized
CDR3: ASSEWGEIYEQY

J: TRBJ2-2
V: TRBV11-3
size: few
CDR3: ASSPSRDRDTGELF

J: TRBJ2-7
V: TRBV11-2
size: .
CDR3: ASSLGLGGEEY

J: TRBJ2-6
V: TRBV10-3
size: .
CDR3: ATRSPGANVLT

J: TRBJ2-5
V: TRBV5-1
size: .
CDR3: ASSLGDRRQETQY

J: TRBJ2-7
V: TRBV5-8
size: .
CDR3: ASSLHRTGGLYEQY

J: TRBJ1-2
V: TRBV7-3
size: .
CDR3: ASSRGQGTYNYGYT

J: TRBJ2-7
V: TRBV6-1
size: .
CDR3: ASASTSSLSYEQY

J: TRBJ2-3
V: TRBV7-3
size: .
CDR3: ASSPSGGASDTQY

J: TRBJ2-3
V: TRBV19
size: .
CDR3: ASNRGLSTDTQY

J: TRBJ1-5
V: TRBV6-1
size: .
CDR3: ASSTMGQQIRPQH

J: TRBJ1-1
V: TRBV18
size: .
CDR3: ASSQGTGGNTEAF

J: TRBJ1-3
V: TRBV6-4
size: .
CDR3: ASIGKSSGNTIY

J: TRBJ2-3
V: TRBV18
size: .
CDR3: ASSPGSTDTQY

J: TRBJ2-5
V: TRBV7-2
size: .
CDR3: ASSEGETQY

J: TRBJ2-7
V: TRBV7-9
size: .
CDR3: ASSLGQGGLYEQY